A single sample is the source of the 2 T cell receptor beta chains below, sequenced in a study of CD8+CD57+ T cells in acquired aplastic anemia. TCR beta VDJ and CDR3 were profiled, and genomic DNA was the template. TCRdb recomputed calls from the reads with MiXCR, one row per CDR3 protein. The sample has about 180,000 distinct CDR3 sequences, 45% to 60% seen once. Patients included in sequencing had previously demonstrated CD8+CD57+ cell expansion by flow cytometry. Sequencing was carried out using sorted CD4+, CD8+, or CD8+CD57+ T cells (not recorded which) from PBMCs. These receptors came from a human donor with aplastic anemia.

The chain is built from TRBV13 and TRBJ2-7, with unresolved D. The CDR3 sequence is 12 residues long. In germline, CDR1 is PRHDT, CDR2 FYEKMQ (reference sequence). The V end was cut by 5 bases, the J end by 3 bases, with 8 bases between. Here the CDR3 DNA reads TGTGCCAGCAGCGAGCAGAGCTACGAGCAGTACTTC. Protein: CASSEQSYEQYF.

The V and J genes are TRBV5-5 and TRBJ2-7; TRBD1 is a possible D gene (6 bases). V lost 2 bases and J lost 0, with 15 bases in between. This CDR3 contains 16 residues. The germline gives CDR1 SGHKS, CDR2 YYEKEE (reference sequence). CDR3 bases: TGTGCCAGCAGCTTACTGACAGGCGTACGCTCCTACGAGCAGTACTTC. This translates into CASSLLTGVRSYEQYF.